A selection of T cell receptor beta chains follows, all from one sample in a study of shared clonotypes between healthy human individuals. Sequencing was performed with immunoSEQ multiplex PCR; in TCRdb, only in-frame clones are kept and a portion is missing. The top ten hold less than 2% of the sample, which has about 710,000 clones, roughly 72% seen once. Input material: memory CD4+ T cells sorted from blood. The receptors originated from a woman aged 25 to 39 in good health. The CDR3 runs from the conserved cysteine through the conserved F or W. Clone size, where shown, is once, few, many, or a class for clones that have expanded.

CDR3aa	abundance	v_gene
CASSIDRDYGYTF	many	TRBV19
CASTLDGLGNNEQFF	NA	TRBV10-2
CASSYSGFASGNTIYF	NA	TRBV6-5
CASSFRDTEAGYGYTF	NA	TRBV11-2
CSVEDITTGVYQPQHF	NA	TRBV29-1
CASSLGGEADTQYF	NA	TRBV28
CASSSGQVPGNTIYF	few	TRBV7-9
CASSKDRGSTDTQYF	NA	TRBV7-9
CASSRDSSFQETQYF	NA	TRBV7-2
CSVVSGFSGNTIYF	NA	TRBV29-1
CASSSSGQANEQYF	NA	TRBV7-9
CASSSSVLVSYNEQFF	NA	TRBV7-2
CASSVGGASSGFYEQYF	NA	TRBV28
CASSPTSAQITGELFF	NA	TRBV7-7
CASSLEGRPRNTIYF	NA	TRBV5-5
CASSPSAGLNTGELFF	NA	TRBV18
CASSATSGRNEQYF	NA	TRBV7-3
CASSPGNTEAFF	NA	TRBV28
CASNVAGPGGYTF	NA	TRBV2
CSVSRRAYNEQFF	NA	TRBV29-1
CASSPTVSYEQYF	few	TRBV5-1
CASRVGTSGQNEQFF	few	TRBV2
CASGGTSGRGNEQFF	NA	TRBV2
CASSVDGRAGEQYF	NA	TRBV9
CASSLGGTTYEQYF	few	TRBV5-1
CASSIGTGYEKLFF	few	TRBV11-2
CASSRGLAGDTQYF	once	TRBV6-1
CSVAGRLNTEAFF	NA	TRBV29-1
CASSDGQYQDTQYF	NA	TRBV5-1
CASSLELNRRGFIPEQYF	few	TRBV5-1
CASSYSNTVNTEAFF	few	TRBV6-6
CASRSMDREYEKLFF	NA	TRBV27
CASSRDRGLGVDGYTF	many	TRBV5-4
CASSLAGENDEQYF	NA	TRBV7-2
CASSRTDRENTEAFF	NA	TRBV18